One and the same sample provided the 18 T cell receptor beta chains below, sequenced in a study of T cells after yellow fever vaccination. TCRdb re-derived calls from the 5' RACE reads in MiXCR, one entry per CDR3 protein. Altogether approximately 450,000 distinct CDR3 sequences are present, about 17% being singletons, with the ten largest covering around 17%. The specimen comprised PBMCs, sampled before the yellow fever booster vaccination. The receptors derive from a man between 18 and 29 years old who received the YFV17D yellow fever vaccine.

This chain uses TRBV6-2 or TRBV6-3 with TRBJ2-7; D might be TRBD1 (5 bases). CDR1 is MNHEY, CDR2 SVGEGT, per germline. The CDR3 consists of 15 residues. Trimming removed 5 bases from V and 3 bases from J, with 17 bases in between. The CDR3: CASSHAQGAGYEQYV. The CDR3 DNA is TGTGCCAGCAGTCATGCCCAGGGCGCCGGCTACGAGCAGTACGTC.

The genes are TRBV7-3 and TRBJ1-1, with D possibly being TRBD1 (5 bases). Germline V gene sequence: CDR1 SGHTA, CDR2 FQGTGA. Deletions cut 4 bases from V and 2 bases from J, with 11 bases between. The CDR3 runs 14 residues. The DNA for the CDR3 is TGTGCCAGCAGCTCAGGGTTGGATAACACTGAAGCTTTCTTT. This translates into CASSSGLDNTEAFF.

This clonotype was counted ten times or more. V and J are TRBV6-5 and TRBJ2-1; D might be TRBD2 (6 bases). The V and J ends lost 2 bases and 0 bases respectively, with 8 bases between them. The germline gives CDR1 MNHEY, CDR2 SVGAGI. This CDR3 has 15 amino acids. DNA for the CDR3: TGTGCCAGCAGTTACGGGGGGAGCTCCTACAATGAGCAGTTCTTC. Amino acids: CASSYGGSSYNEQFF.

This clonotype was counted a few times. The chain joins TRBV20-1 to TRBJ2-7; TRBD1 agrees at 8 bases. CDR3 length: 17 residues. The germline V gene has CDR1 DFQATT and CDR2 SNEGSKA (reference sequence). V gave up 3 bases and J gave up 2 bases; unmatched junction bases: 15. CDR3 loop: CSARESTGQGGTYEQYF. Written as DNA, the CDR3 is TGCAGTGCTAGGGAATCGACCGGACAGGGTGGCACCTACGAGCAGTACTTC.

The rearrangement links TRBV29-1 to TRBJ2-1; 8 bases agree with TRBD1. Germline values: CDR1 SQVTM, CDR2 ANQGSEA. The CDR3 is made up of 14 amino acids. Losses at the gene ends were 5 bases for V and 6 bases for J; bases not matched to a gene: 9. DNA for the CDR3: TGCAGCGTTCGGACAGGGCTACATGCCAATGAGCAGTTCTTC. This sequence encodes CSVRTGLHANEQFF.

The chain links TRBV19 to TRBJ1-2, with 7 nucleotides matching TRBD1. The V gene's germline CDR1 is LNHDA and CDR2 SQIVND (reference sequence). Trimming at V came to 8 bases and at J to 4 bases, leaving 7 bases not matched to a gene. This CDR3 has 13 residues. CDR3 nucleotides: TGTGCCAGTGGAGATACAGGGGTCTATGGCTACACCTTC. This encodes CASGDTGVYGYTF.

Turning to this clonotype: At one end, the junction sequence differs from germline, possibly due to a read error. The chain is built from TRBV5-4 and TRBJ1-2, with a possible D match to TRBD1 (6 bases). Germline values: CDR1 SGHNT, CDR2 YYREEE (reference sequence). The length of the CDR3 is 13 residues. CDR3 DNA: TGTGCCAGCACCTTGACAGGTTCCTATGGCTACACCTTC. Protein product: CASTLTGSYGYTF.

The rearrangement uses TRBV12-3 or TRBV12-4 and TRBJ2-3; D gene uncertain. This CDR3 comprises 13 residues. V lost 2 bases and J lost 2, with 5 bases in between. For the CDR3, the DNA is TGTGCCAGCAGTTTAAAGGCCACAGATACGCAGTATTTT. Encoded protein: CASSLKATDTQYF.

This clonotype was seen only a few times. The gene calls are TRBV6-5 and TRBJ2-2; unclear D gene. This CDR3 is built from 13 residues. The V and J ends lost 6 bases and 9 bases respectively, with 14 bases between them. Germline CDR1 is MNHEY and CDR2 is SVGAGI. The CDR3, as DNA: TGTGCCAGCAGCCCAGCTGGATTCAGGGAGCTGTTTTTT. The encoded protein is CASSPAGFRELFF.

This sequence joins TRBV12-3 or TRBV12-4 and TRBJ1-1; 7 bases map to TRBD1. V lost 0 bases to trimming and J lost 1 base; unmatched junction nucleotides: 8. The CDR3 totals 17 residues. The CDR3 spells CASSLASHRTGNTEAFF. DNA for the CDR3: TGTGCCAGCAGTTTAGCTTCGCACCGGACAGGGAACACTGAAGCTTTCTTT.

The chain joins TRBV6-2 or TRBV6-3 to TRBJ2-7, with 12 bases matching TRBD1. V was clipped by 9 bases and J by 1 base; unmatched bases: 4. Germline V gene data show CDR1 as MNHEY and CDR2 as SVGEGT. The CDR3 is made up of 14 amino acids. CDR3 DNA sequence: TGTGCCAGTATGGGACAGGGGGCTTCCTACGAGCAGTACGTC. This codes for CASMGQGASYEQYV.

This clonotype was recorded a few times. The J gene is TRBJ2-5, the V gene TRBV9; D gene unclear. Germline V gene data show CDR1 as SGDLS and CDR2 as YYNGEE. This CDR3 contains 14 residues. Trimming took off 1 base at V and 0 bases at J, with 7 bases between the two ends. CDR3 in amino acids: CASSVLANQETQYF. The CDR3 coding sequence is TGTGCCAGCAGCGTATTAGCCAACCAAGAGACCCAGTACTTC.

This clonotype was picked up many times. V and J are TRBV18 and TRBJ1-1; D is ambiguous. Germline-derived CDR1 and CDR2 are KGHSH and LQKENI. Trimming shortened V by 1 base and J by 3 bases, and 6 bases separated the two germline ends. The CDR3 is made up of 13 amino acids. CDR3 sequence reads: CASSPQGDTEAFF. The DNA of the CDR3 is TGTGCCAGCTCACCACAGGGAGACACTGAAGCTTTCTTT.

The chain joins TRBV7-3 to TRBJ1-5, with D perhaps TRBD1 (5 bases). Germline CDR1 SGHTA, CDR2 FQGTGA. V was pared by 0 bases and J by 9 bases, with 9 bases between. The CDR3 totals 13 residues. The CDR3 spells CASSLTGTGPQHF. The CDR3 region has the DNA TGTGCCAGCAGCTTAACTGGGACTGGGCCCCAGCATTTT.

This clonotype was seen only a few times. The chain carries TRBV12-3 or TRBV12-4 and TRBJ1-2; 7 nucleotides align to TRBD1. V trimming: 5 bases; J trimming: 2 bases; junction bases outside the gene matches: 11. The CDR3 runs 16 residues. The CDR3 DNA sequence: TGTGCCAGCAGTACCTACCCGACAGGGTTGAACTATGGCTACACCTTC. Amino acid sequence: CASSTYPTGLNYGYTF.

V is TRBV20-1 and J is TRBJ2-1; 16 positions agree with TRBD2. Trimming took 6 bases from V and 9 from J; bases not matched to a gene: 8. The CDR3 sequence is 15 residues long. Germline V gives CDR1 DFQATT, CDR2 SNEGSKA (reference sequence). The DNA for the CDR3 is TGCAGTGCCTTCGGGACTAGCGGGGGGGCTAGTGAGCAGTTCTTC. Encoded protein: CSAFGTSGGASEQFF.

The rearrangement joins TRBV5-1 to TRBJ2-6; D remains ambiguous. This CDR3 has 15 residues. Germline-derived CDR1 and CDR2 are SGHRS and YFSETQ. V lost 5 bases, J lost 0 bases, and 9 bases lay in between. The CDR3: CASRTGVSGANVLTF. CDR3 coding DNA: TGCGCCAGCAGAACGGGTGTCTCTGGGGCCAACGTCCTGACTTTC. Combining the CDR3 with reference TRBV5-1 and TRBJ2-6 gives the whole variable domain KAGVTQTPRYLIKTRGQQVTLSCSPISGHRSVSWYQQTPGQGLQFLFEYFSETQRNKGNFPGRFSGRQFSNSRSEMNVSTLELGDSALYLCASRTGVSGANVLTFGAGSRLTVL.

This clonotype was counted a few times. The chain couples TRBV7-6 to TRBJ2-7; TRBD1 aligns across 7 bases. CDR1 is SGHVS, CDR2 FNYEAQ, per germline. The V and J ends lost 1 base and 3 bases, in that order; junction bases with no gene match: 3. This CDR3 is built from 14 residues. The CDR3 bases are TGTGCCAGCAGCTTAGTCCCAGGGGGCTACGAGCAGTACTTC. Its protein product is CASSLVPGGYEQYF.